This T cell receptor beta chain was retrieved from a study of shared clonotypes between healthy human individuals. Study-level points and caveats: Shared clonotypes: approximately 5.3% naive CD4, about 3.5% naive CD8, over 2% memory CD4, about 0.4% memory CD8.

V was clipped by 6 bases and J by 5 bases; unmatched bases: 11. The CDR3 loop spans 14 amino acids. Germline V gene data show CDR1 as SQVTM and CDR2 as ANQGSEA. TCRdb's copy holds only in-frame clones and misses some; the assay was immunoSEQ multiplex PCR. The profile shows approximately 2.3 million clones, more than 80% of them singletons. About this clone: Its antigen is still unknown.

The sequence was collected from a man between 18 and 29 years old in good health. Some clones in this sample may be carry-over from other donors' samples. Sequencing was carried out using naive CD4+ T cells from PBMCs. Sample subset: CD45RA+ positively selected. V usage is TRBV29-1 and J usage is TRBJ2-7, with 9 nucleotides matching TRBD1. The DNA of the CDR3 is TGCAGCGTGACCCCGGGACAGGGTCACCACGAGCAGTACTTC. Translating it yields CSVTPGQGHHEQYF.